This T cell receptor (beta chain) was recorded in a study of T cells after posttransplantation cyclophosphamide. Study observations and caveats: TRB overlap between skin or GI tissue T cells and blood was limited.

Looked up from germline, CDR1 is SQVTM and CDR2 is ANQGSEA. The V end lost 4 bases, the J end lost 2 bases, and 15 bases lay between the germline ends. The CDR3 length is 14 residues. This clone was seen only a few times. The target antigen is unknown. This table comes from immunoSEQ multiplex PCR, and its TCRdb copy is limited to in-frame clones, with some not included. This sample carries roughly 34,000 clones and no singletons, and under 5.5% goes to the top ten. The sample consisted of PBMCs. The chain recombines TRBV29-1 with TRBJ2-7, with D perhaps matching TRBD2 (5 bases). This clonotype was obtained from a woman aged 25 to 39 in good health and a related stem cell transplant donor. CDR3 sequence: CSVARGTSTYEQYF. CDR3 sequence (DNA): TGCAGCGTTGCTCGGGGAACATCTACCTACGAGCAGTACTTC.